The 12 T cell receptor beta chains below were found in one sample sequenced in a study of T cell changes during pregnancy in multiple sclerosis. The protocol was immunoSEQ multiplex PCR, while the TCRdb copy is restricted to in-frame clones and leaves out a portion. Found here are just over 90,000 clones, 91% of them singletons; the top ten hold under 2%. Sample: peripheral blood, taken after pregnancy. All receptors come from a female donor in good health, enrolled as a control in a pregnancy study.

The CDR3 nucleotides are TGTGCCAGCAGCGAAACAGAAAATGGCTACACCTTC. Amino acids: CASSETENGYTF. The chain combines TRBV11-2 with TRBJ1-2, with D uncertain. This CDR3 is built from 12 residues. CDR1 and CDR2 (germline): SGHAT, FQNNGV. Trimming took 5 bases from V and 6 from J, leaving 10 bases between them.

The V call is TRBV28, the J call TRBJ1-2, with 8 bases that match TRBD1. CDR3 length: 13 residues. CDR1 is MDHEN and CDR2 is SYDVKM in the germline V gene. The V segment lost 1 base and the J segment 7 bases; nucleotides outside the gene matches: 2. The CDR3 region is CASSLSRGLGYTF. In DNA form, the CDR3 reads TGTGCCAGCAGTTTATCCAGGGGGCTTGGCTACACCTTC.

V is TRBV7-8 and J is TRBJ2-2; D gene unclear. The CDR3 consists of 16 residues. Deletions cut 5 bases from V and 0 bases from J, with 13 bases between. The germline V gene encodes CDR1 SGHVS and CDR2 FQNEAQ. Here the CDR3 DNA reads TGTGCCAGCAGCCTCACCATAGCCCCGAACACCGGGGAGCTGTTTTTT. Amino acids: CASSLTIAPNTGELFF. The whole variable domain, remainder taken from reference TRBV7-8 and TRBJ2-2, is GAGVSQSPRYKVAKRGQDVALRCDPISGHVSLFWYQQALGQGPEFLTYFQNEAQLDKSGLPSDRFFAERPEGSVSTLKIQRTQQEDSAVYLCASSLTIAPNTGELFFGEGSRLTVL.

The rearrangement links TRBV7-2 to TRBJ2-1; D is possibly TRBD1 (6 bases). Between the trimmed V and J ends, which lost 4 bases and 8 bases, there was a span of 12 bases. CDR1 and CDR2 (germline): SGHTA, FQGNSA. The CDR3 consists of 13 residues. The CDR3 bases are TGTGCCAGCAGCTCGGACAGCCCCTATGAGCAGTTCTTC. This sequence encodes CASSSDSPYEQFF.

The rearrangement links TRBV2 to TRBJ1-1, with a possible D match to TRBD1 (6 bases). Per germline, CDR1 SNHLY and CDR2 FYNNEI. This CDR3 comprises 14 residues. V lost 3 bases, J lost 4 bases, and 12 bases lay in between. CDR3 coding DNA: TGTGCCAGCAGTGACCAGGGGCGAAGCACTGAAGCTTTCTTT. Encoded protein: CASSDQGRSTEAFF.

The chain employs TRBV4-3 and TRBJ2-7; 10 nucleotides agree with TRBD1. In germline, CDR1 is LGHNA, CDR2 YSLEER. V trimming: 0 bases; J trimming: 5 bases; junction bases outside the gene matches: 7. The CDR3 is 16 amino acids. In DNA, the CDR3 is TGCGCCAGCAGCCAAGACGGAGGGACAGGGGACGACGAGCAGTACTTC. Its protein product is CASSQDGGTGDDEQYF.

The chain has TRBV4-2 and TRBJ1-6, with D perhaps TRBD1 (6 bases). The germline V gene has CDR1 LGHNA and CDR2 YNFKEQ. The CDR3 runs 17 residues. Trimming shortened V by 1 base and J by 9 bases, and 19 bases separated the two germline ends. Here the CDR3 reads CASSQGETGQGSSPLHF. In DNA, the CDR3 is TGTGCCAGCAGCCAAGGGGAAACAGGGCAGGGGTCTTCACCCCTCCACTTT.

The chain carries TRBV7-2 and TRBJ1-2; D uncertain. The germline gives CDR1 SGHTA, CDR2 FQGNSA. Trimming took off 3 bases at V and 7 bases at J, with 9 bases between the two ends. The CDR3 spans 12 residues. CDR3 amino acids: CASSLIGVGYTF. In DNA, the CDR3 is TGTGCCAGCAGCTTGATCGGGGTTGGCTACACCTTC.

The chain uses TRBV19 and TRBJ2-7, with D maybe TRBD2 (5 bases). Trimming removed 7 bases from V and 0 bases from J, with 16 bases in between. CDR1 and CDR2 (germline): LNHDA, SQIVND (reference sequence). The length of the CDR3 is 15 residues. Here the CDR3 DNA reads TGTGCCAGTATCGAATCGGCGGGCGGCTCCTACGAGCAGTACTTC. It translates to CASIESAGGSYEQYF.

The chain employs TRBV11-1 and TRBJ2-7; 9 positions agree with TRBD1. The junction had 8 bases not matched to a gene; V was cut back by 5 bases and J by 3 bases. Germline CDR1 and CDR2: SGHAT and FQDESV (reference sequence). The CDR3 contains 15 residues. The CDR3 is CASSLYGQGLYEQYF. The CDR3 DNA is TGTGCCAGCAGCCTTTACGGACAGGGGCTCTACGAGCAGTACTTC.

Of note for this clone: This sample also contains other DNA sequences that code for the same CDR3. This CDR3 reads CASSLTGRNQPQHF. The CDR3 DNA reads as TGTGCCAGCAGTTTAACCGGTCGGAATCAGCCCCAGCATTTT. The chain employs TRBV27 and TRBJ1-5; no firm D call. V lost 2 bases and J 4 bases, leaving 9 bases between the germline ends. Germline V gene lookup returns CDR1 MNHEY and CDR2 SMNVEV (reference sequence). CDR3 length equals 14 residues.

This chain's CDR3 is CASSQDPPSTNEKLFF. The CDR3 nucleotides read TGCGCCAGCAGCCAAGATCCCCCTTCAACTAATGAAAAACTGTTTTTT. V and J are TRBV4-3 and TRBJ1-4; D is unresolved. Germline V gene sequence: CDR1 LGHNA, CDR2 YSLEER. CDR3 size: 16 residues. V shed 0 bases and J shed 0 bases, with 8 bases lying between them.